This T cell receptor (beta chain) was obtained from a study of monozygotic twins with inflammatory bowel disease. CDR1 and CDR2 (germline): LGHNA, YNFKEQ. The CDR3 runs 19 residues. One entry per CDR3 protein, without DNA, is what TCRdb gives after re-calling the 5' RACE reads. This sample's table has 95,000 to 110,000 distinct CDR3 sequences. This chain connects TRBV4-2 to TRBJ2-3; TCRdb picks TRBD1, but there is no DNA to check that call. Input material: blood. The TCR was taken from a human donor with ulcerative colitis or Crohn's disease, or a healthy co-twin of an affected twin (not recorded which). CDR3 region: CASSPRRKQGILVTDTQYF.